This T cell receptor (beta chain) stems from a study of identifying expanded T cells in peripheral blood. Sequenced by immunoSEQ multiplex PCR; TCRdb stores in-frame clones only, minus some. The repertoire has about 90,000 clones, more than 75% of them found once; the top ten carry around 5.2%. This CDR3 spans 13 amino acids. Trimming stripped 2 bases from V and 8 bases from J, with 12 bases between. The V gene's germline CDR1 is SEHNR and CDR2 FQNEAQ (reference sequence). Study results and caveats: Across healthy donors, higher total template counts meant significantly greater roughly two-week count variance.

As for this clone: What it recognizes is unknown.

Healthy donors had no documented immune events, such as infections, while sampled. This TCR derives from a person aged 18 to 70 in good health. The chain recombines TRBV7-9 with TRBJ1-2; D unclear. The specimen was blood. The chain's CDR3 is CASSLLGFEGYTF. DNA for the CDR3: TGTGCCAGCAGCTTATTGGGGTTTGAGGGCTACACCTTC. The full variable domain, rest sourced from reference TRBV7-9 and TRBJ1-2, is DTGVSQNPRHKITKRGQNVTFRCDPISEHNRLYWYRQTLGQGPEFLTYFQNEAQLEKSRLLSDRFSAERPKGSFSTLEIQRTEQGDSAMYLCASSLLGFEGYTFGSGTRLTVV.